The text below deals with one T cell receptor beta chain. Its target is unknown. Libraries were prepared by immunoSEQ multiplex PCR; TCRdb keeps only in-frame clonotypes and omits some of them. This sample has tens of thousands of clones; roughly 80% occur once, and the top ten carry 5.3%. The data derive from a study of a mutant IDH1 vaccine in newly diagnosed glioma. Background on the study: Treatment recipients were about 60% male and about 40% female, and their mean age was roughly 40 years.

The V gene's germline CDR1 is SGHRS and CDR2 YFSETQ. The V end lost 3 bases, the J end lost 4 bases, and 8 bases lay between the germline ends. The CDR3 runs to 12 residues. Documented time point: week 23, last vaccination. Each vaccine dose was 300 ug of mutant IDH1 20-mer peptide, with topical imiquimod. This TCR was recovered from a man aged 50 to 59 with glioma. The sequences come from PBMCs, collected from a glioma patient whose treatment included an IDH1 peptide vaccine. The J gene is TRBJ2-7, the V gene TRBV5-1; D is undetermined. The CDR3 region is CASSYTGYEQYF. DNA of the CDR3: TGCGCCAGCAGCTATACGGGTTACGAGCAGTACTTC.